This TCR beta chain was identified in a study of CD8+CD57+ T cells in acquired aplastic anemia. Study background: The average for DNA from sorted CD4+ and CD8+ cells was roughly 3 ug.

Genomic DNA, serving as template, underwent TCR beta VDJ and CDR3 profiling. TCRdb fed the reads into MiXCR, producing one record per CDR3 protein. The repertoire includes about 98,000 distinct CDR3 sequences, around two thirds of them detected once, and over 55% sits in the top ten. On this clonotype: Its antigen is unidentified.

Germline V gene data show CDR1 as SGHRS and CDR2 as YFSETQ. V gave up 4 bases and J gave up 2 bases, with 8 bases separating them. The CDR3 extends over 13 amino acids. Study findings and constraints: Sharing between patients and controls was observed for around 30 CD8+ CDR3 sequences.

CD8+CD57+ cell expansion, shown by flow cytometry, had occurred in the patients selected for sequencing. Every patient had severe acquired aplastic anemia. This sequence was found in a human donor with aplastic anemia. Sequenced sample: sorted CD4+, CD8+, or CD8+CD57+ T cells (not recorded which) from PBMCs. This chain uses TRBV5-1 with TRBJ2-3, with D hard to call. The CDR3 DNA is TGCGCCAGCAGCCAGGTGGTCACAGATACGCAGTATTTT. It yields the protein CASSQVVTDTQYF. The variable domain in full, with the rest retrieved from reference TRBV5-1 and TRBJ2-3, is KAGVTQTPRYLIKTRGQQVTLSCSPISGHRSVSWYQQTPGQGLQFLFEYFSETQRNKGNFPGRFSGRQFSNSRSEMNVSTLELGDSALYLCASSQVVTDTQYFGPGTRLTVL.